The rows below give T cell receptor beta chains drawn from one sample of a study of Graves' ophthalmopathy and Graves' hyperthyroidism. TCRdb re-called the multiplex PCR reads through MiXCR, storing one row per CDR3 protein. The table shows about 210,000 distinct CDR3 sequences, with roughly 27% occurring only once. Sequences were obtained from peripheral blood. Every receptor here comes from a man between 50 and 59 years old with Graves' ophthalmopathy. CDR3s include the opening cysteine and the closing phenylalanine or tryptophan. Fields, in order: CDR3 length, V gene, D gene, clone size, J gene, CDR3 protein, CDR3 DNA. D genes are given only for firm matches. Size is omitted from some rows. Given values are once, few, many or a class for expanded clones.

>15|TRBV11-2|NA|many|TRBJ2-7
CASSLGTGQLYEQYF
TGTGCCAGCAGCTTAGGAACGGGGCAGCTCTACGAGCAGTACTTC
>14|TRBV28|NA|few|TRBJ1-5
CASSLAAGHQPQHF
TGTGCCAGCAGTTTAGCGGCAGGGCATCAGCCCCAGCATTTT
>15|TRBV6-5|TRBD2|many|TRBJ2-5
CASSRGRAVGETQYF
TGTGCCAGCAGTCGTGGGAGGGCGGTTGGAGAGACCCAGTACTTC
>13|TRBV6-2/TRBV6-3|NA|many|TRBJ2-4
CASNQLRGNIQYF
TGTGCCAGCAACCAACTAAGGGGAAACATTCAGTACTTC
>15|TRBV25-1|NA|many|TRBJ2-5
CASSDIGGYQETQYF
TGTGCCAGCAGTGATATAGGGGGTTACCAAGAGACCCAGTACTTC
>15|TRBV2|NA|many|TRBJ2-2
CASSRGRDYGGELFF
TGTGCCAGCAGTCGGGGCAGGGATTATGGCGGGGAGCTGTTTTTT
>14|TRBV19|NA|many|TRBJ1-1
CASSRPLEGTEAFF
TGTGCCAGTAGTAGGCCCCTTGAGGGAACTGAAGCTTTCTTT
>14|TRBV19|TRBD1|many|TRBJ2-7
CASSLGQGSYEQYF
TGTGCCAGCAGTCTGGGACAGGGTTCCTACGAGCAGTACTTC
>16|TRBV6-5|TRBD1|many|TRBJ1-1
CASSPGGTNRGAEAFF
TGTGCCAGCAGCCCCGGAGGGACTAACAGGGGGGCTGAAGCTTTCTTT
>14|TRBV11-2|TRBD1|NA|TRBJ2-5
CASSHGQVAETQYF
TGTGCCAGCAGCCATGGACAGGTTGCAGAGACCCAGTACTTC
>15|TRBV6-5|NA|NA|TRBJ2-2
CASSYQTMSSGELFF
TGTGCCAGCAGTTATCAAACCATGTCATCCGGGGAGCTGTTTTTT
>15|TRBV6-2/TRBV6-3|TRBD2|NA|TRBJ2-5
CASSYTSGGVETQYF
TGTGCCAGCAGTTACACTAGCGGGGGAGTTGAGACCCAGTACTTC
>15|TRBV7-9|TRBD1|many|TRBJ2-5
CASSLTGTEQETQYF
TGTGCCAGCAGCTTAACCGGGACAGAACAAGAGACCCAGTACTTC
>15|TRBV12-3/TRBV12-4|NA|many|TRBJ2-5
CASRPGVGSQETQYF
TGTGCCAGCAGACCCGGGGTGGGGTCTCAAGAGACCCAGTACTTC
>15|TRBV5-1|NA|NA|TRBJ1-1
CASSFGGVVNTEAFF
TGCGCCAGCAGCTTCGGGGGTGTCGTGAACACTGAAGCTTTCTTT
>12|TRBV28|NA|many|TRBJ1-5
CSHGPLNQPQHF
TGTTCCCATGGACCGCTCAATCAGCCCCAGCATTTT
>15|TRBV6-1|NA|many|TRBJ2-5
CASSEGIGGVETQYF
TGTGCCAGCAGTGAAGGGATCGGGGGCGTGGAGACCCAGTACTTC
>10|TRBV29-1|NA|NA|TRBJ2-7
CTVVGTEQYF
TGCACTGTTGTGGGGACCGAGCAGTACTTC
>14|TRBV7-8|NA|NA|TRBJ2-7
CASSTGPSRYEQYF
TGTGCCAGCAGCACCGGCCCCTCTCGGTACGAGCAGTACTTC
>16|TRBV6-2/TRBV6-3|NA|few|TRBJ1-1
CASSYAIWTANTEAFF
TGTGCCAGCAGTTACGCGATTTGGACAGCTAACACTGAAGCTTTCTTT
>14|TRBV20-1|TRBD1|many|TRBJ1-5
CSAITGGSNQPQHF
TGCAGTGCAATAACAGGGGGGAGCAATCAGCCCCAGCATTTT
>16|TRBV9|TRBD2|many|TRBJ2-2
CASSARGLEDTGELFF
TGTGCCAGCAGCGCCCGGGGACTAGAGGACACCGGGGAGCTGTTTTTT
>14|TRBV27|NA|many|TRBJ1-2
CASSYTWTNYGYTF
TGTGCCAGCAGTTATACCTGGACGAACTATGGCTACACCTTC
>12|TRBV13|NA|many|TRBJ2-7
CASSLTNGEQYF
TGTGCCAGCAGCTTAACGAACGGCGAGCAGTACTTC
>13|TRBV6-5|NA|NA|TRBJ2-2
CASSYKSTGELFF
TGTGCCAGCAGTTACAAGAGTACCGGGGAGCTGTTTTTT
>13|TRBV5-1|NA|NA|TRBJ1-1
CASSLFVNTEAFF
TGCGCCAGCAGCTTGTTCGTGAACACTGAAGCTTTCTTT
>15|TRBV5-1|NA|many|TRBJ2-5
CASSPDRYLQETQYF
TGCGCCAGCAGCCCAGACAGGTACCTCCAAGAGACCCAGTACTTC
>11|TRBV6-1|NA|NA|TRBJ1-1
CAIGRDTEAFF
TGTGCGATCGGTAGGGACACTGAAGCTTTCTTT
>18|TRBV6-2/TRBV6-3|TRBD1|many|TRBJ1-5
CASTSSSGGLGVSQPQHF
TGTGCCAGCACTTCCTCGTCAGGGGGCCTAGGCGTCAGTCAGCCCCAGCATTTT
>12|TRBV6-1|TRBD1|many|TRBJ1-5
CASRGQGQPQHF
TGTGCCAGCAGGGGACAGGGCCAGCCCCAGCATTTT
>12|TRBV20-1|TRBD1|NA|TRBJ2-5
CSATDRGQTQYF
TGCAGTGCAACTGACAGGGGACAGACCCAGTACTTC
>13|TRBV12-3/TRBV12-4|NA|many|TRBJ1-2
CASSPGSNYGYTF
TGTGCCAGCAGCCCAGGGAGTAACTATGGCTACACCTTC
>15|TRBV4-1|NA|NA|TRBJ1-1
CASSHTTALYAEAFF
TGCGCCAGCAGCCACACGACAGCACTGTACGCTGAAGCTTTCTTT
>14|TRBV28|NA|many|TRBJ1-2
CASSFLGGVNGYTF
TGTGCCAGCAGTTTTCTTGGGGGGGTCAATGGCTACACCTTC
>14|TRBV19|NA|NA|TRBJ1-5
CASSLRTSNQPQHF
TGTGCCAGTAGCCTTCGGACGAGCAATCAGCCCCAGCATTTT
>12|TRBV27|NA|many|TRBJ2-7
CASSFLGYEQYF
TGTGCCAGCAGTTTTCTGGGCTACGAGCAGTACTTC
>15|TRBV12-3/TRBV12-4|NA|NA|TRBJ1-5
CASRRGSQGTQPQHF
TGTGCCAGCAGACGGGGTTCACAGGGCACTCAGCCCCAGCATTTT
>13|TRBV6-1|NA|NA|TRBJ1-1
CASSVQENTEAFF
TGTGCCAGCAGTGTACAGGAGAACACTGAAGCTTTCTTT
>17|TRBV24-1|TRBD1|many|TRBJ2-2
CATSDPAGTANTGELFF
TGTGCCACCAGTGATCCCGCCGGGACAGCGAACACCGGGGAGCTGTTTTTT
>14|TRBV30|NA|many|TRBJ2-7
CAWSWGRRDYEQYF
TGTGCCTGGAGTTGGGGACGGAGAGACTACGAGCAGTACTTC
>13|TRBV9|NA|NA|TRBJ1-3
CASSESSGNTIYF
TGTGCCAGCAGCGAGTCCTCTGGAAACACCATATATTTT
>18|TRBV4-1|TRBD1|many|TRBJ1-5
CASSQDDNRGISNQPQHF
TGCGCCAGCAGCCAAGATGATAACAGGGGGATTAGCAATCAGCCCCAGCATTTT
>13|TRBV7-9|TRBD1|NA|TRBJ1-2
CASSPDRVKGYTF
TGTGCCAGCAGCCCGGACAGGGTGAAAGGCTACACCTTC
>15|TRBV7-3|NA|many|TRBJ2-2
CASSQQRANTGELFF
TGTGCCAGCAGCCAACAGAGAGCGAACACCGGGGAGCTGTTTTTT
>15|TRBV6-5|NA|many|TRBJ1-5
CASSSTAAGNQPQHF
TGTGCCAGCAGTAGCACAGCGGCGGGCAATCAGCCCCAGCATTTT
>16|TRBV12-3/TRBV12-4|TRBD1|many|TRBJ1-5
CASSFSGQGSNQPQHF
TGTGCCAGCAGTTTCTCGGGACAGGGTAGCAATCAGCCCCAGCATTTT
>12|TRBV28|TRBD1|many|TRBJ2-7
CATTDRVYEQYF
TGTGCCACCACAGACAGGGTCTACGAGCAGTACTTC
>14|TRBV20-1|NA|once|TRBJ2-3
CSALGGRETDTQYF
TGCAGTGCCCTGGGCGGCAGGGAAACAGATACGCAGTATTTT